The clone carrying this T cell receptor beta chain is a singleton in its sample. After removal of 8 bases from V and 5 bases from J, the junction contained 6 bases not matched to a gene. Germline loops: CDR1 LNHDA, CDR2 SQIVND (reference sequence). The CDR3 is 12 residues long. This sample was included in a study of T cell changes during pregnancy in multiple sclerosis. Method: immunoSEQ multiplex PCR; TCRdb's copy keeps in-frame clones and lacks some. Of about 59,000 clones listed, 90% to 95% are singletons. The sequence derives from a female donor with multiple sclerosis, enrolled in a pregnancy study. This chain connects TRBV19 to TRBJ2-7, with TRBD2 matching over 7 bases. The sequencing here drew on CD8+ T cells from peripheral blood mononuclear cells, taken after pregnancy. CDR3 residues: CASGPRGDEQYF. CDR3 in DNA: TGTGCCAGTGGCCCTCGGGGGGACGAGCAGTACTTC.